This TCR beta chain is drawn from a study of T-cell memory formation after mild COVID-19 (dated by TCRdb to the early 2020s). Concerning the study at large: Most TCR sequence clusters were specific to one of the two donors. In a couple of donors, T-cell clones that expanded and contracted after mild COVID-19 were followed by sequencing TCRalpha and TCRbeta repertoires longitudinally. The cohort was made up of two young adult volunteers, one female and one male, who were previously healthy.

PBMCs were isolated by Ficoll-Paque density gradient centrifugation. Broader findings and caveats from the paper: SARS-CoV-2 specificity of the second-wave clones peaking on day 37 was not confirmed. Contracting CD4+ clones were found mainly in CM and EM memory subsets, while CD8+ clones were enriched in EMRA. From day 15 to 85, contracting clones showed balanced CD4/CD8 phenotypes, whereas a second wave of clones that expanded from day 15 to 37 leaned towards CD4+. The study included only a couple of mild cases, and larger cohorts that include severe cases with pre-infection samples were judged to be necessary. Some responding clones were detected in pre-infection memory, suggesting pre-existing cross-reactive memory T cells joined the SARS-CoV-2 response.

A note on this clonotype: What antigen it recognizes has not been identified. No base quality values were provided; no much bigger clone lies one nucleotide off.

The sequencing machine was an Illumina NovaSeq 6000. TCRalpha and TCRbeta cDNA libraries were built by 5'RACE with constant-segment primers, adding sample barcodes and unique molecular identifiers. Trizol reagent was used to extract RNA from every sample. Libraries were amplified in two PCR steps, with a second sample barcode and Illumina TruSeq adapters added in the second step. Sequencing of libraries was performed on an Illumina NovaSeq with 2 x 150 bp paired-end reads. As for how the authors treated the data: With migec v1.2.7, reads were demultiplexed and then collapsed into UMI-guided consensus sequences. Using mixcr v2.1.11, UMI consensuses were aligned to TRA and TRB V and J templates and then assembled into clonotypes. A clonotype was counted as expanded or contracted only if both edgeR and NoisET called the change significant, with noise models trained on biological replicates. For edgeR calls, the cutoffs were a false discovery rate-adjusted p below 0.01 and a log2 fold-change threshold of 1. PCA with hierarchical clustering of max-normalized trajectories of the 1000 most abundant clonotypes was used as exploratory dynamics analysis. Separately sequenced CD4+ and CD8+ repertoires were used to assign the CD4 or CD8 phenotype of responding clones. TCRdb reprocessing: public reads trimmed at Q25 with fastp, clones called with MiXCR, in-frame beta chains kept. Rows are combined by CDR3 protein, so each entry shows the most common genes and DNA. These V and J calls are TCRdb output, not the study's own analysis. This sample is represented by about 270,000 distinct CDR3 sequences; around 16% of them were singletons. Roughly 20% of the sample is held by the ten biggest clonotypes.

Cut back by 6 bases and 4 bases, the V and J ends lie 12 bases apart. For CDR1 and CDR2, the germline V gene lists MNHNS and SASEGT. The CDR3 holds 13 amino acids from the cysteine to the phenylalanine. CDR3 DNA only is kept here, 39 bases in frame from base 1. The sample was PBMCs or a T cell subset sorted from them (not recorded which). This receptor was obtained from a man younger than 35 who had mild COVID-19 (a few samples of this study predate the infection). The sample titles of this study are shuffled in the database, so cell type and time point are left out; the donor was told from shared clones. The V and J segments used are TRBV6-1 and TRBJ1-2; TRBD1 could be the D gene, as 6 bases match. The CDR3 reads CASRTTGIYGYTF. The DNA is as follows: TGTGCCAGCAGGACCACAGGGATCTATGGCTACACCTTC.